A selection of T cell receptor beta chains follows, all from one sample in a study of T cell responses to AZD1222 COVID-19 vaccine. TCRdb's copy holds only in-frame clones and misses some; the assay was immunoSEQ multiplex PCR. The sample holds 160,000 or so clones, 92% seen once. This sample comprised peripheral blood, obtained 28 days after the second AZD1222 dose. The receptors were gathered from an adult who received the AZD1222 COVID-19 vaccine. Both conserved end residues are trimmed from each CDR3.

j_call: TRBJ1-5
v_call: TRBV12-3/TRBV12-4
cdr3_length: 10
cdr3_aa: ASSLGREPQH

j_call: TRBJ1-4
v_call: TRBV7-9
cdr3_length: 12
cdr3_aa: ASSLGTGSEKLF

j_call: TRBJ1-1
v_call: TRBV6-6
cdr3_length: 12
cdr3_aa: ASILLQAYTEAF

j_call: TRBJ1-1
v_call: TRBV4-1
cdr3_length: 15
cdr3_aa: ASSQDRDRGSHTEAF

j_call: TRBJ1-1
v_call: TRBV7-3
cdr3_length: 11
cdr3_aa: ASRYRGHTEAF

j_call: TRBJ1-2
v_call: TRBV11-2
cdr3_length: 12
cdr3_aa: ASSYGQRKYGYT

j_call: TRBJ1-1
v_call: TRBV29-1
cdr3_length: 11
cdr3_aa: SVEDLGTRIAF

j_call: TRBJ1-1
v_call: TRBV19
cdr3_length: 12
cdr3_aa: ASSQGDMNTEAF

j_call: TRBJ2-7
v_call: TRBV21-1
cdr3_length: 15
cdr3_aa: ASSKAIGGTAGYEQY

j_call: TRBJ2-5
v_call: TRBV5-1
cdr3_length: 13
cdr3_aa: ASRPGTANQETQY

j_call: TRBJ2-2
v_call: TRBV19
cdr3_length: 12
cdr3_aa: ASTGWANTGELF

j_call: TRBJ2-2
v_call: TRBV5-1
cdr3_length: 14
cdr3_aa: ASSGGGQGITGELF

j_call: TRBJ2-1
v_call: TRBV12-3/TRBV12-4
cdr3_length: 11
cdr3_aa: ASSPSGYDEQF

j_call: TRBJ2-7
v_call: TRBV10-2
cdr3_length: 13
cdr3_aa: ASRVDRGQTYEQY

j_call: TRBJ1-4
v_call: TRBV23-1
cdr3_length: 9
cdr3_aa: ASSQFEKLF

j_call: TRBJ1-1
v_call: TRBV24-1
cdr3_length: 16
cdr3_aa: ATSIPTGEGPQNTEAF

j_call: TRBJ1-1
v_call: TRBV18
cdr3_length: 13
cdr3_aa: ASSPSQGWNTEAF

j_call: TRBJ1-2
v_call: TRBV2
cdr3_length: 10
cdr3_aa: ASTDEGYGYT

j_call: TRBJ1-5
v_call: TRBV5-1
cdr3_length: 15
cdr3_aa: ASSLAPQGESNQPQH

j_call: TRBJ2-7
v_call: TRBV19
cdr3_length: 12
cdr3_aa: ASSIGLLGYEQY

j_call: TRBJ1-2
v_call: TRBV5-1
cdr3_length: 14
cdr3_aa: ASSLAPGQGGYGYT

j_call: TRBJ1-1
v_call: TRBV7-9
cdr3_length: 14
cdr3_aa: ASSPRTGGANTEAF

j_call: TRBJ2-5
v_call: TRBV7-2
cdr3_length: 15
cdr3_aa: ASSFISRGQPQETQY

j_call: TRBJ1-1
v_call: TRBV27
cdr3_length: 11
cdr3_aa: ASSLGQGIEAF

j_call: TRBJ2-7
v_call: TRBV4-2
cdr3_length: 13
cdr3_aa: ASSQENGGRYEQY

j_call: TRBJ1-3
v_call: TRBV7-9
cdr3_length: 11
cdr3_aa: ASSLSLGNTIY

j_call: TRBJ1-4
v_call: TRBV7-2
cdr3_length: 12
cdr3_aa: ASSLGQAVVKLF

j_call: TRBJ2-1
v_call: TRBV5-6
cdr3_length: 12
cdr3_aa: ASSLAPEGNEQF

j_call: TRBJ1-3
v_call: TRBV9
cdr3_length: 14
cdr3_aa: ASSAPAGANGNTIY

j_call: TRBJ1-3
v_call: TRBV7-8
cdr3_length: 12
cdr3_aa: ASSLQVSGNTIY

j_call: TRBJ1-1
v_call: TRBV21-1
cdr3_length: 9
cdr3_aa: ANRGNTEAF

j_call: TRBJ1-6
v_call: TRBV19
cdr3_length: 15
cdr3_aa: ASSATGISSYNSPLH

j_call: TRBJ1-5
v_call: TRBV2
cdr3_length: 11
cdr3_aa: ASSNWANQPQH

j_call: TRBJ2-7
v_call: TRBV2
cdr3_length: 14
cdr3_aa: ASRAEGRTGALEQY

j_call: TRBJ2-7
v_call: TRBV7-8
cdr3_length: 13
cdr3_aa: ASSLVAGGPGEQY

j_call: TRBJ1-1
v_call: TRBV2
cdr3_length: 12
cdr3_aa: ARVIGGLNTEAF

j_call: TRBJ1-6
v_call: TRBV2
cdr3_length: 11
cdr3_aa: ASKVFGNSPLH

j_call: TRBJ1-1
v_call: TRBV29-1
cdr3_length: 11
cdr3_aa: SVDGDRDTEAF

j_call: TRBJ1-1
v_call: TRBV18
cdr3_length: 13
cdr3_aa: ASSPGYRRNTEAF

j_call: TRBJ2-1
v_call: TRBV2
cdr3_length: 12
cdr3_aa: ASKAGQIYNEQF

j_call: TRBJ2-2
v_call: TRBV28
cdr3_length: 11
cdr3_aa: ASSYPGTGELF

j_call: TRBJ2-3
v_call: TRBV5-4
cdr3_length: 12
cdr3_aa: ASSLQGPPDTQY